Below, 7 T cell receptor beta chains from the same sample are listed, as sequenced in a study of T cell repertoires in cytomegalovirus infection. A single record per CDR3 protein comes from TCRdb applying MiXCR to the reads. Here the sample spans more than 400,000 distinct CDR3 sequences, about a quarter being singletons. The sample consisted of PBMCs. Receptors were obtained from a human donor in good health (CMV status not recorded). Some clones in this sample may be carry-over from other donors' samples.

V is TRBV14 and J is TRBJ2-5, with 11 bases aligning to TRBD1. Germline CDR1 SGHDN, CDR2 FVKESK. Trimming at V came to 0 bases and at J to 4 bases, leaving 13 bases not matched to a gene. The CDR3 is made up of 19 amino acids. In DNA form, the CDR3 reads TGTGCCAGCAGCCAAGATCTCCTACTCAGGACAGGGGGCATAGAGACCCAGTACTTC. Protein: CASSQDLLLRTGGIETQYF.

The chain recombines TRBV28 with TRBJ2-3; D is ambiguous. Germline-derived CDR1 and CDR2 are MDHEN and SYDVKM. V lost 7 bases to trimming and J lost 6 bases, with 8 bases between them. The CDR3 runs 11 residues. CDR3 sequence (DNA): TGTGCCAGCACGATGGCTGATACGCAGTATTTT. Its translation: CASTMADTQYF. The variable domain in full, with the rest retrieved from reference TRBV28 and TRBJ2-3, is DVKVTQSSRYLVKRTGEKVFLECVQDMDHENMFWYRQDPGLGLRLIYFSYDVKMKEKGDIPEGYSVSREKKERFSLILESASTNQTSMYLCASTMADTQYFGPGTRLTVL.

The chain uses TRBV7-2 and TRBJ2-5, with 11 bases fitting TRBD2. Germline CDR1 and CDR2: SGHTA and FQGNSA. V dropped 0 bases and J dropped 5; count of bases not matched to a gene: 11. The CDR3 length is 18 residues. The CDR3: CASSLARIAGGPVETQYF. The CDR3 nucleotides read TGTGCCAGCAGCTTAGCCCGAATAGCGGGAGGGCCGGTGGAGACCCAGTACTTC.

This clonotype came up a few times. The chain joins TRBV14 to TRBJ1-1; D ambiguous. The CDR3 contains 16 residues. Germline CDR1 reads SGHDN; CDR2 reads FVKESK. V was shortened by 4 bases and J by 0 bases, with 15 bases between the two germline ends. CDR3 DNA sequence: TGTGCCAGCAGCCCCCTATTTTGGACTATGAACACTGAAGCTTTCTTT. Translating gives CASSPLFWTMNTEAFF. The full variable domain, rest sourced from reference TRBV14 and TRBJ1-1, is EAGVTQFPSHSVIEKGQTVTLRCDPISGHDNLYWYRRVMGKEIKFLLHFVKESKQDESGMPNNRFLAERTGGTYSTLKVQPAELEDSGVYFCASSPLFWTMNTEAFFGQGTRLTVV.

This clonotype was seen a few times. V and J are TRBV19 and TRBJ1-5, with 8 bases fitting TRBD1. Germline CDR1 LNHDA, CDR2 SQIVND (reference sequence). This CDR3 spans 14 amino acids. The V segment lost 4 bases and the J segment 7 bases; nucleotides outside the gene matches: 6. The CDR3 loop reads CASSTRQGWQPQHF. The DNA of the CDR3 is TGTGCCAGTAGTACCAGACAGGGGTGGCAGCCCCAGCATTTT.

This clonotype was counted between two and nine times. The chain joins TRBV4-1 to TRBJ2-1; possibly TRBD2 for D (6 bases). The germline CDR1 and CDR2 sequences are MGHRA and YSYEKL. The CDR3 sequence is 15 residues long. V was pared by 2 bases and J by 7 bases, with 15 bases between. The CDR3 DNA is TGCGCCAGCAGCCAATTCAGGGACTCCCCGAATGAGCAGTTCTTC. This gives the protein CASSQFRDSPNEQFF.

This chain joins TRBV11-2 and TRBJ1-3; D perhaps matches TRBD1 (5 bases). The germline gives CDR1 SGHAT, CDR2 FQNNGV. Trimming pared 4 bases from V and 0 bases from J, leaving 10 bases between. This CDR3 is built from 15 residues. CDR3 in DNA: TGTGCCAGCAGCTGGCGGGGGGTCTCTGGAAACACCATATATTTT. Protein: CASSWRGVSGNTIYF.